This entry concerns a single T cell receptor beta chain. Its antigen target is currently unknown. Base quality data are lacking; no much larger clone is found one base away. As encoded in the germline V gene (reference sequence), CDR1 is LNHDA while CDR2 is SQIVND. V sheds 3 bases and J sheds 3 bases, leaving 5 bases between their ends. The CDR3 holds 12 amino acids from the cysteine to the phenylalanine. Only the CDR3 DNA is retained, 36 bases long and in frame from the first base. These data come from a study of blood T cell repertoires in COVID-19 (dated by TCRdb to 2020 to 2022). Background on the whole study: Collaborator samples came from the United States, Italy and Spain and covered acute and convalescent phases of COVID-19. Deeply sampled blood TCRbeta repertoires from subjects exposed to, actively infected with, or recovered from COVID-19 were included in the dataset. The prospective study material was composed of cDNA or gDNA derived from T cells, B-cell-depleted T cells, or PBMCs. The repertoires were released in a freely available public database intended as a resource for research on the immune response to SARS-CoV-2. Samples were obtained from the ongoing ImmuneRACE study (first 160 participants) and from 1,000 to 1,500 subjects provided by 6 global collaborators. Sample metadata almost always included a de-identified subject ID, COVID-19 status, age in years and sex. Where HLA class I and class II types were available, the types were taken from metadata supplied by the sample provider, not from assay-based typing.

The collaborating institutions used their own protocols to collect whole blood in K2EDTA tubes. For TCRbeta analysis, collaborators shipped samples in one of three forms: frozen whole blood, isolated PBMCs, or DNA extracted from either of those sample types. TCRbeta CDR3 regions were amplified from genomic DNA using the immunoSEQ Assay, a bias-controlled multiplex PCR. In the original analysis: Nucleated cell counts per sample were estimated from amplification of reference gene primers within the assay. Sequence reads were collapsed and filtered to measure the absolute abundance of every unique TCRbeta CDR3 rearrangement. For each sample, productive Simpson clonality was calculated by taking the square root of Simpson's diversity index across productive rearrangements. TCRdb holds this immuneACCESS table with in-frame rearrangements only. Some clones are missing; in checked studies, unresolved V genes explain under half, and the rest has no known cause. That table is the source of V, J and clone size, and D and trimming were worked out from the DNA. The sample table shows approximately 72,000 clones, and about 89% are seen once. The ten largest clones represent about an eighth of the sample.

Summary of the overall study and its limitations: The quantity of clinical and demographic metadata differed by source and by participant and was supplied without curation.

The clonotype was recovered from an older woman with acute or convalescent COVID-19. The sequenced sample was peripheral blood. The sequence links TRBV19 to TRBJ2-5; the D segment cannot be called with confidence. The sequence in DNA is TGTGCCAGTAGTATGGAGAAAGAGACCCAGTACTTC. This is translated as CASSMEKETQYF.